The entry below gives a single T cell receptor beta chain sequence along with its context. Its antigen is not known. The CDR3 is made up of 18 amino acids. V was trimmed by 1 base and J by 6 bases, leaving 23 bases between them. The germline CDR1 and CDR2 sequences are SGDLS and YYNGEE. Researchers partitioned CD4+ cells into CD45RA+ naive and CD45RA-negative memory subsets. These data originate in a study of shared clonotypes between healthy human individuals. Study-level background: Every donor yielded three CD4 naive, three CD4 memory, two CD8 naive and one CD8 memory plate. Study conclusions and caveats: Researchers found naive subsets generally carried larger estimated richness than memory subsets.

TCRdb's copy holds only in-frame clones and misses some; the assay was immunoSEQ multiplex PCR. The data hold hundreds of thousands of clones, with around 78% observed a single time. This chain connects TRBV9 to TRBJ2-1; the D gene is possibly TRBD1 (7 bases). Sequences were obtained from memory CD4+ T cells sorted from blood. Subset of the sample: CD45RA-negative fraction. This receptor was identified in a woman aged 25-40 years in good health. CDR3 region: CASSVNPETSSGGNEQFF. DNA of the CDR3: TGTGCCAGCAGCGTAAACCCCGAGACTAGTTCAGGGGGCAATGAGCAGTTCTTC.